Shown below are 20 T cell receptor beta chains from a single sample sequenced in a study of neurological immune-mediated disorders. TCRdb processed the 5' RACE reads anew with MiXCR; each CDR3 protein has one entry. Of under 75,000 distinct CDR3 sequences listed, roughly 3.1% are singletons. Specimen: PBMCs. Source of these receptors: a woman between 45 and 65 years old with multiple sclerosis.

This clonotype was recorded many times. The chain couples TRBV6-2 or TRBV6-3 to TRBJ2-7; D unclear. V was pared by 2 bases and J by 5 bases, with 7 bases between. From germline, CDR1 is MNHEY and CDR2 SVGEGT. The CDR3 is 12 amino acids. The CDR3 nucleotides are TGTGCCAGCAGTTACCGGACCAACGAGCAGTACTTC. Its protein is CASSYRTNEQYF.

This clonotype showed up many times. Here the CDR3 DNA reads TGTGCCACCAGGGCGGAGGTCGTTGACACTGAAGCTTTCTTT. This codes for CATRAEVVDTEAFF. J is TRBJ1-1 and V is TRBV15; the D is unclear. CDR3 length: 14 residues. CDR1 is LNHNV, CDR2 YYDKDF, per germline (reference sequence). V lost 6 bases to trimming and J lost 3 bases, with 14 bases between them.

This clonotype came up many times. V and J are TRBV7-9 and TRBJ2-5; D uncertain. With 4 bases removed from V and 5 bases from J, the gap between germline ends came to 17 bases. CDR1 SEHNR and CDR2 FQNEAQ come from the germline V gene (reference sequence). The CDR3 contains 15 residues. CDR3 nucleotide sequence: TGTGCCAGCAGCTCACAGACATTTACCCTGGAGACCCAGTACTTC. The encoded protein is CASSSQTFTLETQYF.

In this sample, this clonotype is medium-sized. The CDR3 DNA sequence: TGTGCCAGCAGCCAAGCTACAGGGAACACTGAAGCTTTCTTT. Residues: CASSQATGNTEAFF. The chain has TRBV3-1 and TRBJ1-1; tentatively, D is TRBD1 (5 bases). V lost 1 base, J lost 1 base, and 7 bases lay in between. Per germline, CDR1 LGHDT and CDR2 YNNKEL (reference sequence). The CDR3 spans 14 residues.

The table lists this clonotype with many counts. The rearrangement links TRBV28 to TRBJ2-7, with 8 bases lining up with TRBD1. Looked up from germline, CDR1 is MDHEN and CDR2 is SYDVKM. With 1 base clipped from V and 4 bases from J, the junction kept 0 bases outside the gene matches. The CDR3 extends over 13 amino acids. CDR3 region: CASSLYRGYEQYF. The CDR3 bases are TGTGCCAGCAGTTTATACAGGGGGTACGAGCAGTACTTC.

This clonotype was seen ten or more times. This rearrangement joins TRBV5-4 to TRBJ2-7; D gene ambiguous. Germline assignment: CDR1 SGHNT and CDR2 YYREEE (reference sequence). V lost 3 bases, J lost 2 bases, and 9 bases lay in between. The CDR3 has 13 amino acids. The CDR3 DNA reads TGTGCCAGCAGCTCGGACGGAGCCTACGAGCAGTACGTC. The encoded protein is CASSSDGAYEQYV.

This clonotype was recorded many times. J is TRBJ2-4 and V is TRBV7-8; 7 bases fit TRBD2. Trimming at V came to 6 bases and at J to 0 bases, leaving 5 bases not matched to a gene. The CDR3 length is 15 residues. Germline V gene data show CDR1 as SGHVS and CDR2 as FQNEAQ. CDR3 bases: TGTGCCAGCAGTCGGGCTAGCGGAGCCAAAAACATTCAGTACTTC. Translation: CASSRASGAKNIQYF.

The sample holds many counts of this clonotype. The V call is TRBV20-1, the J call TRBJ2-3; 10 nucleotides line up with TRBD2. The V gene's germline CDR1 is DFQATT and CDR2 SNEGSKA (reference sequence). V lost 5 bases and J lost 14; bases outside the gene matches: 7. This CDR3 comprises 11 residues. This CDR3 reads CSAPSSGSGYF. The CDR3 coding sequence is TGCAGTGCTCCCTCTAGCGGGAGTGGGTATTTT.

Ten or more counts support this clonotype. The J gene is TRBJ2-6, the V gene TRBV10-3; 8 bases are a match to TRBD1. Germline values: CDR1 ENHRY, CDR2 SYGVKD. Losses at the gene ends were 10 bases for V and 1 base for J; bases not matched to a gene: 15. The CDR3 extends over 18 amino acids. This CDR3 reads CASRGQGATSSGANVLTF. The CDR3 DNA follows: TGTGCCAGCAGAGGCCAGGGGGCAACCTCTTCTGGGGCCAACGTCCTGACTTTC.

This clonotype was seen repeatedly, ten times or more. The chain joins TRBV10-3 to TRBJ2-1; D gene ambiguous. This CDR3 contains 12 residues. Deletions cut 8 bases from V and 8 bases from J, with 13 bases between. In germline, CDR1 is ENHRY, CDR2 SYGVKD. This CDR3 reads CAIAQTGDEQFF. DNA for the CDR3: TGTGCCATCGCACAAACGGGCGATGAGCAGTTCTTC.

The table lists this clonotype with many counts. The chain joins TRBV11-2 to TRBJ2-3, with TRBD1 identical over 8 bases. CDR1 SGHAT and CDR2 FQNNGV come from the germline V gene. The J segment lost 4 bases and the V segment lost 4 bases, leaving 10 bases of the junction unmatched. This CDR3 has 16 residues. CDR3 sequence: CASSSQGARLSDTQYF. CDR3 nucleotides: TGTGCCAGCAGCTCCCAGGGGGCGCGCCTTTCAGATACGCAGTATTTT.

The sample holds many counts of this clonotype. The chain employs TRBV20-1 and TRBJ2-7; possible D gene TRBD2, 5 bases. Germline V lookup: CDR1 DFQATT, CDR2 SNEGSKA (reference sequence). CDR3 length: 15 residues. Trimming stripped 0 bases from V and 0 bases from J, with 12 bases between. CDR3 in amino acids: CSARDPPEGSYEQYF. The DNA of the CDR3 is TGCAGTGCTAGAGATCCCCCAGAGGGCTCCTACGAGCAGTACTTC.

This clonotype was counted many times. This sequence joins TRBV7-2 and TRBJ2-2; a possible D gene is TRBD2 (6 bases). The CDR3 consists of 18 residues. V was clipped by 5 bases and J by 5 bases, with 24 bases between them. Germline CDR1 and CDR2: SGHTA and FQGNSA. The CDR3 is CASSKRGEWGVRTGELFF. In DNA, the CDR3 is TGTGCCAGCAGCAAGAGGGGCGAATGGGGGGTCCGAACCGGGGAGCTGTTTTTT.

Many counts were recorded for this clonotype. The gene calls are TRBV3-1 and TRBJ1-2, with D hard to call. The V gene's germline CDR1 is LGHDT and CDR2 YNNKEL (reference sequence). V gave up 1 base and J gave up 14 bases, with 14 bases separating them. The CDR3 consists of 12 residues. DNA for the CDR3: TGTGCCAGCAGCCAAGGAGAGTCCCTCCGGACCTTC. Translation gives CASSQGESLRTF.

In this sample, this clonotype turned up many times. The gene calls are TRBV7-2 and TRBJ1-4, with TRBD1 matching over 7 bases. CDR1 is SGHTA and CDR2 is FQGNSA in the germline V gene. The ends lost 5 bases at V and 8 bases at J; junction bases unmatched: 11. The CDR3 length is 15 residues. The CDR3 spells CASSPHRGINEKLFF. Written as DNA, the CDR3 is TGTGCCAGCAGCCCGCACAGGGGCATAAACGAAAAACTGTTTTTT.

Regarding this clonotype: A much larger clone differs by one base, so this may be a read error. CDR3 protein: CASSPHETLANEKLFF. DNA of the CDR3: TGTGCCAGCAGTCCACATGAGACCCTCGCGAATGAAAAACTGTTTTTT. J is TRBJ1-4 and V is TRBV28; D unclear. CDR3 length equals 16 residues. The V end was cut by 5 bases, the J end by 5 bases, with 18 bases between. Germline values: CDR1 MDHEN, CDR2 SYDVKM.

This clonotype was seen ten or more times. J is TRBJ2-5 and V is TRBV27; 7 positions agree with TRBD2. This CDR3 region has 13 residues. V lost 6 bases to trimming and J lost 5 bases; unmatched junction nucleotides: 6. Germline assignment: CDR1 MNHEY and CDR2 SMNVEV (reference sequence). The CDR3 loop is CASRPAGLETQYF. The CDR3 region has the DNA TGTGCCAGCAGGCCAGCGGGGCTCGAGACCCAGTACTTC.

In this sample, this clonotype turned up many times. This sequence joins TRBV13 and TRBJ2-1; 9 nucleotides align to TRBD2. The V and J ends lost 5 bases and 2 bases, in that order; junction bases with no gene match: 10. The CDR3 has 17 residues. Germline CDR1 and CDR2: PRHDT and FYEKMQ (reference sequence). CDR3 residues: CASSVRGGGRAYNEQFF. CDR3 coding DNA: TGTGCCAGCAGCGTTAGAGGGGGCGGGAGGGCCTACAATGAGCAGTTCTTC.

A note on this clonotype: This clone may be a read error of a much larger clone one base away. The chain couples TRBV5-1 to TRBJ2-5; TRBD2 is a possible D gene (5 bases). The CDR3 covers 14 residues. Looked up from germline, CDR1 is SGHRS and CDR2 is YFSETQ. The CDR3 sequence: CASSLYGGQENQYF. The DNA for the CDR3 is TGCGCCAGCAGCTTGTACGGAGGCCAAGAGAACCAGTACTTC.

This clonotype was seen many times. The chain joins TRBV28 to TRBJ2-3; D call uncertain. CDR1 is MDHEN, CDR2 SYDVKM, per germline. This CDR3 contains 13 residues. The V gene lost 6 bases and the J gene lost 3 bases, with 10 bases spanning the gap. CDR3 nucleotides: TGTGCCAGCAGCTTTCCTGAGACAGATACGCAGTATTTT. Protein: CASSFPETDTQYF. Complete variable domain (other parts from reference TRBV28 and TRBJ2-3): DVKVTQSSRYLVKRTGEKVFLECVQDMDHENMFWYRQDPGLGLRLIYFSYDVKMKEKGDIPEGYSVSREKKERFSLILESASTNQTSMYLCASSFPETDTQYFGPGTRLTVL.